This TCR beta chain was sequenced in a study of blood T cell repertoires in COVID-19. Germline lookup yields CDR1 MDHEN and CDR2 SYDVKM. The CDR3 extends over 13 amino acids. Trimming cost V 4 bases and J 0 bases; bases outside gene matches: 0. Sequencing was performed with immunoSEQ multiplex PCR; in TCRdb, only in-frame clones are kept and a portion is missing. This sample has 98,000 or so clones, with roughly four fifths found just once. The source material was peripheral blood. The origin of this receptor is a man aged 55 to 70 with acute or convalescent COVID-19. The J gene is TRBJ2-7, the V gene TRBV28; 7 nucleotides agree with TRBD1. The CDR3 DNA is TGTGCCAGCAGTTGGGACAGCTCCTACGAGCAGTACTTC. Translation: CASSWDSSYEQYF.